These T cell receptor beta chains were read from a single sample in a study of graft-versus-host responses after intestinal transplantation. This table comes from immunoSEQ multiplex PCR, and its TCRdb copy is limited to in-frame clones, with some not included. The table has 13,000 or so clones, roughly 74% seen once. Sequencing was performed on ileum tissue, taken 16 days after intestinal transplant. The receptor source for this set is a human patient who received an intestinal transplant, so some T cells may come from the graft donor. Both conserved end residues are part of each CDR3. Fields, in order: V gene, clone size, D gene, J gene, CDR3 DNA, CDR3 protein. D genes are given only for firm matches. Only some rows state a clone size, as once, few, many or a class for expanded clones.

>TRBV5-4|.|TRBD1|TRBJ1-1
TGTGCCAGCAGCTCCACAGGGGATAATCTGAGAACTGAAGCTTTCTTT
CASSSTGDNLRTEAFF
>TRBV5-5|.|.|TRBJ1-3
TGTGCCAGCAGCTGGGCAGGGCAATCGGGAAACACCATATATTTT
CASSWAGQSGNTIYF
>TRBV5-1|.|TRBD1|TRBJ1-1
TGCGCCAGCAGCTCGTCCCGGGACAGTCATGAAGCTTTCTTT
CASSSSRDSHEAFF
>TRBV30|.|.|TRBJ1-2
TGTGCCTCCGGCGTGCCCAGTGGGGCCTATGGCTACACCTTC
CASGVPSGAYGYTF
>TRBV2|.|.|TRBJ2-7
TGTGCCAGCAGACCTAGCGCCCCCGAGCAGTACTTC
CASRPSAPEQYF
>TRBV30|.|.|TRBJ2-3
TGTGCCTGGAGTGTCCTAGGGGTGGGCACAGATACGCAGTATTTT
CAWSVLGVGTDTQYF
>TRBV7-2|.|TRBD2|TRBJ2-1
TGTGCCAGCAGCCTAGCGGGGGGGCACAATGAGCAGTTCTTC
CASSLAGGHNEQFF
>TRBV19|.|.|TRBJ2-2
TGTGCCAGTAGTATATTTCCTCAGAACGGGGAGCTGTTTTTT
CASSIFPQNGELFF
>TRBV30|.|TRBD1|TRBJ2-7
TGTGCCTGGGACAGGGGTCGAGTCTACGAGCAGTACTTC
CAWDRGRVYEQYF
>TRBV18|.|.|TRBJ1-5
TGTGCCAGCTCACTGGGAGAAAATCAGCCCCAGCATTTT
CASSLGENQPQHF
>TRBV28|once|TRBD1|TRBJ1-1
TGTGCCAGCAGTTTATTAGGACAGGTGACTGAAGCTTTCTTT
CASSLLGQVTEAFF
>TRBV5-4|.|.|TRBJ1-2
TGTGCCAGCAGCCGCTATGGCTACACCTTC
CASSRYGYTF
>TRBV28|.|TRBD1|TRBJ1-2
TGTGCCAGCAGTTTATCTGGAGGGACAGGGGGGATAAATAGCTATGGCTACACCTTC
CASSLSGGTGGINSYGYTF
>TRBV15|.|TRBD1|TRBJ1-5
TGTGCCACCAGCGCTGACAGGGGCAATCAGCCCCAGCATTTT
CATSADRGNQPQHF
>TRBV18|.|.|TRBJ2-3
TGTGCCAGCTCACTTGGTCCGGGGAATACGCAGTATTTT
CASSLGPGNTQYF
>TRBV10-2|.|.|TRBJ1-2
TGCGCCAGCAGTACGGGGGGCCCAGATGGCTACACCTTC
CASSTGGPDGYTF
>TRBV6-5|.|.|TRBJ2-7
TGTGCCAGCAGTTACGGCGGGGCGGGGGAGCAGTACTTC
CASSYGGAGEQYF
>TRBV6-1|.|.|TRBJ1-2
TGTGCCAGCCACGGGGACGGACTACACTATGGCTACACCTTC
CASHGDGLHYGYTF
>TRBV27|.|.|TRBJ2-7
TGTGCCAGCAGTTTAGGGAGGACAGGTTCCTACGAGCAGTACTTC
CASSLGRTGSYEQYF
>TRBV7-9|once|.|TRBJ1-1
TGTGCCAGCAGCTTTCAGGCTTTGAACACTGAAGCTTTCTTT
CASSFQALNTEAFF
>TRBV27|.|.|TRBJ1-3
TGTGCCAGCAGTTTTCTCCCCCTTGGAAACACCATATATTTT
CASSFLPLGNTIYF
>TRBV27|.|.|TRBJ2-3
TGTGCCAGCAGTCCCCTATTAGCGGCCACAGATACGCAGTATTTT
CASSPLLAATDTQYF
>TRBV4-1|once|TRBD2|TRBJ2-3
TGCGCCAGCAGCCAAGGATGGGGACTAGCGATCGATACGCAGTATTTT
CASSQGWGLAIDTQYF
>TRBV11-2|few|.|TRBJ2-3
TGTGCCAGCAGCTTAGGGGCGGGGAAAGCGGATACGCAGTATTTT
CASSLGAGKADTQYF
>TRBV6-1|few|TRBD1|TRBJ2-7
TGTGCCAGCAGTGCCAGGGGGCCTTACGAGCAGTACTTC
CASSARGPYEQYF
>TRBV18|.|TRBD2|TRBJ2-1
TGTGCCAGCTCACCACCCTCTAGCGGGTACAATGAGCAGTTCTTC
CASSPPSSGYNEQFF
>TRBV2|.|.|TRBJ2-7
TGTGCCAGCAGTGAAGGGGGAGTAAAGGAGCAGTACTTC
CASSEGGVKEQYF
>TRBV7-2|.|TRBD2|TRBJ2-1
TGTGCCAGCAGCCGGAGCGGGGGGACCTACAATGAGCAGTTCTTC
CASSRSGGTYNEQFF
>TRBV6-5|.|.|TRBJ1-1
TGTGCCAGCAGTCGATACGGACAGTCCAACACTGAAGCTTTCTTT
CASSRYGQSNTEAFF
>TRBV5-4|.|.|TRBJ1-1
TGTGCCAGCAGCTCGGACTTTATGAACACTGAAGCTTTCTTT
CASSSDFMNTEAFF
>TRBV30|few|.|TRBJ1-1
TGTGCCTGGGGTAGCTACACTGAAGCTTTCTTT
CAWGSYTEAFF
>TRBV6-1|few|TRBD1|TRBJ2-7
TGTGCCAGCAGTCTGGGACAGGCCTCCTACGAGCAGTACTTC
CASSLGQASYEQYF
>TRBV7-2|.|.|TRBJ1-6
TGTGCCAGCAGCTTAGGCAGGGCATTCAGCTCCTATAATTCACCCCTCCACTTT
CASSLGRAFSSYNSPLHF
>TRBV6-5|.|TRBD2|TRBJ2-2
TGTGCCAGCAGGCGTCGGGAGGTCGGCACCGGGGAGCTGTTTTTT
CASRRREVGTGELFF
>TRBV6-5|.|.|TRBJ1-2
TGTGCCAGCAGGTCGACAGGACGGGGCTACACCTTC
CASRSTGRGYTF
>TRBV29-1|.|.|TRBJ2-3
TGCAGCGTTGAGTTGGAGTTTTATACGCAGTATTTT
CSVELEFYTQYF
>TRBV13|.|.|TRBJ1-4
TGTGCCAGCAGCTACAGGGACGAAAAACTGTTTTTT
CASSYRDEKLFF
>TRBV5-1|.|.|TRBJ2-1
TGCGCCAGCGGGGTAGCGCCGGATAGGGACAATGAGCAGTTCTTC
CASGVAPDRDNEQFF
>TRBV7-9|.|.|TRBJ1-1
TGTGCCAGCAGCTCCGAGAGGACAGCCTTCGTAGCTTTCTTT
CASSSERTAFVAFF
>TRBV9|.|.|TRBJ1-5
TGTGCCAGCAGCGTATTCTCCGGCGGCCAGCCCCAGCATTTT
CASSVFSGGQPQHF
>TRBV30|.|TRBD2|TRBJ2-1
TGTGCCTGGAGTGTACGTAGCGGGAGGTGGAGTGAGCAGTTCTTC
CAWSVRSGRWSEQFF
>TRBV15|.|.|TRBJ1-5
TGTGCCACCAACTCAGACCGGGGTCAGCCCCAGCATTTT
CATNSDRGQPQHF
>TRBV9|.|TRBD2|TRBJ2-2
TGTGCCAGCAGCGACCACCGACTAGCGGGGCCTAAGGACACCGGGGAGCTGTTTTTT
CASSDHRLAGPKDTGELFF
>TRBV19|.|TRBD1|TRBJ1-5
TGTGCCAGTAGATGGGGACAGCTCACCGATCAGCCCCAGCATTTT
CASRWGQLTDQPQHF
>TRBV25-1|.|.|TRBJ2-5
TGTGCCAGCAGTGCAGGGGGCGGGAGTTTTAGTTCGGAGACCCAGTACTTC
CASSAGGGSFSSETQYF
>TRBV5-1|.|.|TRBJ2-1
TGCGCCAGCAGCTTTAGCCTATACAATGAGCAGTTCTTC
CASSFSLYNEQFF
>TRBV6-5|.|.|TRBJ1-5
TGTGCCAGCAGTTATGGGAGGGGAAGGAGCAATCAGCCCCAGCATTTT
CASSYGRGRSNQPQHF
>TRBV7-2|.|TRBD2|TRBJ2-7
TGTGCCAGCAGCTTAAGGGTGGGGCGGGAGGGCCCCGAGCAGTACTTC
CASSLRVGREGPEQYF
>TRBV2|.|.|TRBJ2-7
TGTGCCAGCAGCCCAGGGACTCCCCCTTTCGAGCAGTACTTC
CASSPGTPPFEQYF
>TRBV2|.|.|TRBJ2-1
TGTGCCAGCGGAATCGACAGATCCTACAATGAGCAGTTCTTC
CASGIDRSYNEQFF
>TRBV7-9|.|.|TRBJ1-1
TGTGCCAGCAGCTCCCTGCTCAGGGTCGCCAACACTGAAGCTTTCTTT
CASSSLLRVANTEAFF
>TRBV18|.|TRBD1|TRBJ2-2
TGTGCCAGCTCACCGCTGGACAGGGGGCCAACGAACACCGGGGAGCTGTTTTTT
CASSPLDRGPTNTGELFF
>TRBV4-1|.|TRBD1|TRBJ1-2
TGCGCCAGCAGCCCCACAGGGGAGCTCTATGGCTACACCTTC
CASSPTGELYGYTF